This TCR beta chain was recovered during a study of blood T cell repertoires in COVID-19. This CDR3 is 18 amino acids long. Trimming took 1 base from V and 0 from J, leaving 19 bases between them. Per germline, CDR1 LGHNA and CDR2 YNFKEQ. As originally analysed: Amplified reference gene primers provided the basis for estimating nucleated cell counts. Libraries were prepared by immunoSEQ multiplex PCR; TCRdb keeps only in-frame clonotypes and omits some of them. The V and J calls and the clone size are those of that table, but D and trimming were determined from the DNA. The data hold about 110,000 clones, with around 84% observed a single time.

V usage is TRBV4-2 and J usage is TRBJ2-7, with D perhaps matching TRBD1 (5 bases). Material for sequencing was peripheral blood. This receptor was obtained from a woman aged 80 or older with active or convalescent COVID-19. The CDR3 DNA sequence: TGTGCCAGCAGCCAAGCCTACCTAACAGGCCAGAGCTCCTACGAGCAGTACTTC. This translates into CASSQAYLTGQSSYEQYF.